The source of this T cell receptor (beta chain) is a study of blood T cell repertoires in COVID-19. Profiling relied on immunoSEQ multiplex PCR, and the TCRdb table lists in-frame clones only, not all of them. The data contain around 230,000 clones, 70% to 90% of them singletons. The CDR3 is 15 amino acids. Per the germline V gene, CDR1 is LGHDT and CDR2 is YNNKEL (reference sequence). The germline V and J ends were trimmed by 1 base and 1 base, with 10 bases remaining between them. Sequenced input: peripheral blood. The gene calls are TRBV3-1 (or the pseudogene TRBV3-2) and TRBJ1-1, with D hard to call. The clonotype comes from a man in his fifties or sixties with COVID-19, enrolled during active disease. The CDR3 coding sequence is TGTGCCAGCAGCCAAGTACTCCTGAGGAACACTGAAGCTTTCTTT. Translation: CASSQVLLRNTEAFF.